The 14 T cell receptor beta chains below were found in one sample sequenced in a study of T-cell reconstitution after alpha-beta-depleted transplantation in children (dated by TCRdb to about 2016). The method was PCR. For sequencing, an Illumina HiSeq 2500 was employed. Molecular barcoding was employed in the preparation of TCR libraries, with unique molecular identifiers being used to normalize TCRbeta repertoire quantification. In-frame beta chains were kept once TCRdb had trimmed the public reads at Q25 with fastp and called clones with MiXCR. Entries are consolidated by CDR3 protein sequence, retaining the most common genes and DNA. Here the sample has over 550,000 distinct CDR3 sequences; about 10% occur a single time. About 4% of the sample lies in the top ten. The sequences come from PBMCs from the stem cell graft donor, collected from the stem cell graft. All receptors come from a human donor who donated a stem cell graft to a child with acute myeloid leukemia.

This clonotype came up a few times. V and J are TRBV7-9 and TRBJ2-7, with 7 bases identical to TRBD1. The V gene end was trimmed by 6 bases and the J gene end by 2 bases; junction bases not matched to a gene: 4. This CDR3 comprises 13 residues. CDR1 SEHNR and CDR2 FQNEAQ come from the germline V gene (reference sequence). CDR3 sequence: CASRGDRTYEQYF. The CDR3 DNA reads as TGTGCCAGCAGGGGGGACAGAACCTACGAGCAGTACTTC.

This clonotype has a count of ten or more. The J gene is TRBJ2-7, the V gene TRBV2, with 8 positions matching TRBD1. The germline V gene has CDR1 SNHLY and CDR2 FYNNEI. The CDR3 spans 15 residues. With 7 bases clipped from V and 1 base from J, the junction kept 9 bases outside the gene matches. This CDR3 reads CASKQTGADSYEQYF. In DNA form, the CDR3 reads TGTGCCAGCAAACAGACAGGGGCGGATTCCTACGAGCAGTACTTC.

The chain carries TRBV30 and TRBJ2-7, with D possibly being TRBD1 (5 bases). This CDR3 is built from 13 residues. Trimming stripped 5 bases from V and 4 bases from J, with 15 bases between. In germline, CDR1 is GTSNPN, CDR2 SVGIG (reference sequence). CDR3 residues: CAWQIDRNYEQYF. The DNA of the CDR3 is TGTGCCTGGCAGATAGACAGAAATTACGAGCAGTACTTC.

In its sample, this clonotype was seen many times. The CDR3 DNA follows: TGCAGCGTTCAGGCTCTTTCTGGAAACACCATATATTTT. Protein sequence: CSVQALSGNTIYF. The gene calls are TRBV29-1 and TRBJ1-3; no definite D call. V shed 5 bases and J shed 1 base, with 9 bases lying between them. This CDR3 has 13 amino acids. The germline V gene has CDR1 SQVTM and CDR2 ANQGSEA.

There are many counts of this clonotype. V gene TRBV20-1 combines with J gene TRBJ2-1; 7 bases fit TRBD1. The V gene's germline CDR1 is DFQATT and CDR2 SNEGSKA (reference sequence). This CDR3 is 13 amino acids long. This chain's CDR3 is CRGQANSYNEQFF. The CDR3 nucleotides are TGCAGAGGACAGGCTAACTCCTACAATGAGCAGTTCTTC.

The chain is built from TRBV3-1 and TRBJ2-7; no clear D gene. Looked up from germline, CDR1 is LGHDT and CDR2 is YNNKEL (reference sequence). V was pared by 4 bases and J by 0 bases, with 10 bases between. The CDR3 is 14 residues long. The CDR3 spells CASSLTGFSYEQYF. As DNA, the CDR3 is TGTGCCAGCAGCCTCACGGGCTTCTCCTACGAGCAGTACTTC.

This clonotype was counted between two and nine times. This chain uses TRBV6-5 with TRBJ1-2; 8 bases agree with TRBD1. The germline V gene encodes CDR1 MNHEY and CDR2 SVGAGI. With V trimmed by 4 bases and J by 8 bases, 9 bases remained unmatched. This CDR3 is 14 amino acids long. The DNA of the CDR3 is TGTGCCAGCAGTTCCCGACAGGGGACGGACGGCTACACCTTC. This gives the protein CASSSRQGTDGYTF.

The J gene is TRBJ1-2, the V gene TRBV7-2, with D maybe TRBD1 (6 bases). This CDR3 spans 15 amino acids. CDR1 and CDR2 (germline): SGHTA, FQGNSA. V lost 0 bases to trimming and J lost 4 bases, with 12 bases between them. The CDR3 sequence is CASSLAVGGFYGYTF. The CDR3 nucleotides are TGTGCCAGCAGCTTAGCGGTAGGGGGATTCTATGGCTACACCTTC. Full variable domain (rest looked up from reference TRBV7-2 and TRBJ1-2): GAGVSQSPSNKVTEKGKDVELRCDPISGHTALYWYRQSLGQGLEFLIYFQGNSAPDKSGLPSDRFSAERTGGSVSTLTIQRTQQEDSAVYLCASSLAVGGFYGYTFGSGTRLTVV.

V usage is TRBV4-3 and J usage is TRBJ1-4, with D possibly matching TRBD1 (6 bases). Trimming cost V 4 bases and J 4 bases, with 16 bases left between them. The germline gives CDR1 LGHNA, CDR2 YSLEER. The CDR3 contains 16 residues. The CDR3 sequence is CASSPAYRAINEKLFF. The CDR3 DNA is TGCGCCAGCAGCCCCGCATACAGGGCAATTAATGAAAAACTGTTTTTT.

This clonotype was observed at least ten times. The chain recombines TRBV9 with TRBJ1-2; D is ambiguous. Germline loops: CDR1 SGDLS, CDR2 YYNGEE. V lost 0 bases and J 12 bases, leaving 15 bases between the germline ends. The CDR3 sequence is 13 residues long. The CDR3 DNA is TGTGCCAGCAGCGTAGGCCTACAAGGTTCCCACACCTTC. This codes for CASSVGLQGSHTF.

This clonotype was detected ten times or more. The chain joins TRBV5-1 to TRBJ2-1, with 7 bases lining up with TRBD2. The CDR3 covers 16 residues. CDR1 is SGHRS, CDR2 YFSETQ, per germline. The J segment lost 4 bases and the V segment lost 5 bases, leaving 12 bases of the junction unmatched. The CDR3 coding sequence is TGCGCCAGCAGGCTGTTCGCCGGGACTAAATACAATGAGCAGTTCTTC. Its translation is CASRLFAGTKYNEQFF.

V is TRBV7-2 and J is TRBJ2-2; 7 bases are a match to TRBD1. Germline CDR1 and CDR2: SGHTA and FQGNSA. This CDR3 region has 16 residues. The V and J ends lost 4 bases and 0 bases, in that order; junction bases with no gene match: 5. The CDR3 nucleotides read TGTGCCAGCAGCTCCTACAGGGGTACGAACACCGGGGAGCTGTTTTTT. Its translation is CASSSYRGTNTGELFF.

This clonotype was counted only a few times. This chain joins TRBV4-3 and TRBJ2-3; a weak D match, TRBD1 (6 bases). Germline assignment: CDR1 LGHNA and CDR2 YSLEER. The ends were cut back, 0 bases at V and 1 base at J, with 8 bases in the middle. This CDR3 comprises 15 residues. Here the CDR3 DNA reads TGCGCCAGCAGCCAAGACGGGACACGCACAGATACGCAGTATTTT. Translation gives CASSQDGTRTDTQYF.

This chain links TRBV20-1 with TRBJ2-1; D is unclear. Germline CDR1 DFQATT, CDR2 SNEGSKA (reference sequence). The V and J ends lost 6 bases and 2 bases respectively, with 17 bases between them. The CDR3 spans 15 residues. CDR3 in DNA: TGCAGTGCCACCCGGGCTAGGCAGGCCTACAATGAGCAGTTCTTC. It specifies CSATRARQAYNEQFF.